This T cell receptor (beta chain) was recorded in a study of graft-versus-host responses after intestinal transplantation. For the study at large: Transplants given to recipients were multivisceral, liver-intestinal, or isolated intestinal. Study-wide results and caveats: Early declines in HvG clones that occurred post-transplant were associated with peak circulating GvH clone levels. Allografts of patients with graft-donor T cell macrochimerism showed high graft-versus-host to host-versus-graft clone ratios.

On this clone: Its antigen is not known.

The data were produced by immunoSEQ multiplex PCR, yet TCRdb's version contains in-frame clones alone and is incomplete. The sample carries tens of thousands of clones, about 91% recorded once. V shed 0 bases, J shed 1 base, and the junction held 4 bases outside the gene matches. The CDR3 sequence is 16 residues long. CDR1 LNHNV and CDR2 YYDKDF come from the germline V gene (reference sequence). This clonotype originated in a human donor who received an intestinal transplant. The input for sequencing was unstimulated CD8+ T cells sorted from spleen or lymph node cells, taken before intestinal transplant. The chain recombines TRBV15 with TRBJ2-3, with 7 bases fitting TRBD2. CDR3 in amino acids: CATSRDKGGGTDTQYF. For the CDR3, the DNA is TGTGCCACCAGCAGAGATAAGGGAGGGGGCACAGATACGCAGTATTTT.